This is a list of T cell receptor beta chains from one sample in a study of cytomegalovirus exposure and HLA in healthy donors. Data came from immunoSEQ multiplex PCR; TCRdb stores just in-frame clones and leaves some out. This sample has fewer than 200,000 clones, with less than 80% found just once. The sequenced sample consisted of PBMCs. Every receptor here comes from a woman aged 40 to 50 in good health and CMV-seronegative. The CDR3 runs from the conserved cysteine through the conserved F or W. Fields, in order: J gene, D gene, V gene, clone size, CDR3 protein, CDR3 DNA. The D gene is left open where the match is weak. Only some rows state a clone size, as once, few, many or a class for expanded clones.

>TRBJ1-2|TRBD1|TRBV7-2|.
CASSRDRVRLDGYTF
TGTGCCAGCAGCCGGGACAGGGTTCGTTTGGATGGCTACACCTTC
>TRBJ1-1|TRBD1|TRBV9|.
CASSVTGVGTEAFF
TGTGCCAGCAGCGTAACAGGGGTCGGCACTGAAGCTTTCTTT
>TRBJ1-1|.|TRBV7-9|.
CASSSPLNTEAFF
TGTGCCAGCAGCTCCCCTCTCAACACTGAAGCTTTCTTT
>TRBJ2-1|.|TRBV6-1|.
CASSAGSVGGSYNEQFF
TGTGCCAGCAGTGCCGGATCCGTGGGAGGCTCCTACAATGAGCAGTTCTTC
>TRBJ2-5|.|TRBV4-3|.
CASSQAARGGGCPQYF
TGCGCCAGCAGCCAAGCCGCCAGGGGCGGCGGGTGCCCCCAGTACTTC
>TRBJ1-1|.|TRBV6-6|.
CASSRLEAFF
TGTGCCAGCAGCCGTCTCGAAGCTTTCTTT
>TRBJ2-5|.|TRBV18|.
CASSPINQETQYF
TGTGCCAGCTCACCAATAAACCAAGAGACCCAGTACTTC
>TRBJ2-7|.|TRBV16|.
CASSQLVQVQNYEQYF
TGTGCCAGCAGCCAATTAGTACAGGTACAAAACTACGAGCAGTACTTC
>TRBJ2-7|.|TRBV5-1|.
CASSLAQVGYYEQYF
TGCGCCAGCAGCTTGGCACAGGTCGGCTACTACGAGCAGTACTTC
>TRBJ2-7|.|TRBV6-6|few
CASSFGVSYEQYF
TGTGCCAGCAGTTTCGGAGTTTCCTACGAGCAGTACTTC
>TRBJ2-3|.|TRBV9|.
CASSVVGSSTDTQYF
TGTGCCAGCAGCGTAGTCGGGAGTAGCACAGATACGCAGTATTTT
>TRBJ2-5|.|TRBV6-5|.
CASSLGAKVETQYF
TGTGCCAGCAGTTTGGGGGCCAAGGTGGAGACCCAGTACTTC
>TRBJ2-1|TRBD2|TRBV29-1|.
CSATTSGGNEQFF
TGCAGCGCCACGACTAGCGGGGGCAATGAGCAGTTCTTC
>TRBJ2-6|.|TRBV6-5|.
CASSPTVAGANVLTF
TGTGCCAGCAGTCCTACAGTCGCCGGGGCCAACGTCCTGACTTTC
>TRBJ1-6|TRBD1|TRBV6-1|once
CASSEVPQGGTGPLHF
TGTGCCAGCAGTGAAGTCCCCCAGGGGGGAACGGGACCCCTCCACTTT
>TRBJ1-4|.|TRBV6-6|.
CASYGGGIIEKLFF
TGTGCCAGCTATGGAGGTGGGATAATTGAAAAACTGTTTTTT
>TRBJ2-2|.|TRBV5-1|.
CASSLGRQSGELFF
TGCGCCAGCAGCTTGGGTAGACAGTCCGGGGAGCTGTTTTTT
>TRBJ2-5|.|TRBV15|.
CATSRTLDRQETQYF
TGTGCCACCAGCAGGACCCTGGACAGACAAGAGACCCAGTACTTC
>TRBJ2-7|.|TRBV30|.
CAWSVQGTSYEQYF
TGTGCCTGGAGTGTACAGGGAACCTCCTACGAGCAGTACTTC
>TRBJ1-2|TRBD1|TRBV6-4|many
CASSPGTARVGYTF
TGTGCCAGCAGTCCCGGGACAGCTCGAGTTGGCTACACCTTC
>TRBJ2-7|.|TRBV11-2|.
CASSLEWDTRSYEQYF
TGTGCCAGCAGCTTAGAGTGGGACACCCGCTCCTACGAGCAGTACTTC
>TRBJ1-1|.|TRBV6-6|.
CASSSAGAEGTEAFF
TGTGCCAGCAGTTCCGCAGGGGCAGAGGGAACTGAAGCTTTCTTT
>TRBJ1-2|TRBD1|TRBV19|once
CASSLPGTVNYGYTF
TGTGCCAGTAGCCTGCCCGGGACAGTTAACTATGGCTACACCTTC
>TRBJ2-1|.|TRBV6-1|.
CAGNAGFENEQFF
TGTGCCGGAAATGCAGGGTTCGAGAATGAGCAGTTCTTC
>TRBJ2-5|.|TRBV5-6|.
CASSLAGHLGETQYF
TGTGCCAGCAGCTTGGCCGGCCACCTGGGCGAGACCCAGTACTTC
>TRBJ1-2|.|TRBV5-1|few
CASSLESANYGYTF
TGCGCCAGCAGCTTGGAGTCAGCTAACTATGGCTACACCTTC
>TRBJ2-1|TRBD2|TRBV4-3|.
CASSQGLAGGYNEQFF
TGCGCCAGCAGCCAAGGGCTAGCGGGAGGCTACAATGAGCAGTTCTTC
>TRBJ1-2|.|TRBV30|.
CAWGVGGNNYGYTF
TGTGCCTGGGGCGTTGGAGGGAATAACTATGGCTACACCTTC
>TRBJ1-1|.|TRBV7-8|.
CASSPSGGRGVEAFF
TGTGCCAGCAGCCCAAGCGGGGGCCGTGGCGTTGAAGCTTTCTTT